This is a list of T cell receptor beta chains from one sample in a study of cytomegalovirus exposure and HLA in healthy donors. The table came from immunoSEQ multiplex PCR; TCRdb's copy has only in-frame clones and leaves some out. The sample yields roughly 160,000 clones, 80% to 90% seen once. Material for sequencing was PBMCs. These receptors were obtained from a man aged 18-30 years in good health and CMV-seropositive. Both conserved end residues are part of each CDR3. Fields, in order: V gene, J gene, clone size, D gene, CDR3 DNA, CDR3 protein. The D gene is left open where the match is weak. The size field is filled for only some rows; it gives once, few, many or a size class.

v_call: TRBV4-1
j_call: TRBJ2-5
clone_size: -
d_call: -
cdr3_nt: TGCGCCAGCAGCCAAGCGGGGTATGGGGAGACCCAGTACTTC
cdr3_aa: CASSQAGYGETQYF

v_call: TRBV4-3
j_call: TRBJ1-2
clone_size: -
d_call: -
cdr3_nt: TGCGCCAGCAGCCAAGATATTGGGGAGGGCTATGGCTACACCTTC
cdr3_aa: CASSQDIGEGYGYTF

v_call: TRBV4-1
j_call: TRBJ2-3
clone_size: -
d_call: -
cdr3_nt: TGCGCCAGCAGCTACACAGATACGCAGTATTTT
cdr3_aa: CASSYTDTQYF

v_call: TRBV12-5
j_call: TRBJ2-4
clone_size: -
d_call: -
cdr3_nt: TGTGCTAGTGAGGACAGCCTAAAAAACATTCAGTACTTC
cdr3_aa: CASEDSLKNIQYF

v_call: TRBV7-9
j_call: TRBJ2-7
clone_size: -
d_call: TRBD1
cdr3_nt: TGTGCCAGCAGCCCGGACAGGGGCCTACCCTACGAGCAGTACTTC
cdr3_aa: CASSPDRGLPYEQYF

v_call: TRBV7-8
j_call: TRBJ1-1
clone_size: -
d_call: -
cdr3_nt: TGTGCCAGCAGCCCGGTGGGGGGTACTGAAGCTTTCTTT
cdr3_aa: CASSPVGGTEAFF

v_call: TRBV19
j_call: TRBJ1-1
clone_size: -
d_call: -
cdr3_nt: TGTGCCAGTAGGATATCGGCCGGGGTAAGGACTGAAGCTTTCTTT
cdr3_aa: CASRISAGVRTEAFF

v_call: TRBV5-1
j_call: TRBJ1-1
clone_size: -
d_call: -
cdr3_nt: TGCGCCAGCAAAAAAGAAACAGGGCTTAACACTGAAGCTTTCTTT
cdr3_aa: CASKKETGLNTEAFF

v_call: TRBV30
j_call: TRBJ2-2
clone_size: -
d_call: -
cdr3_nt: TGTGCCTGGCTAGCAGCCGGGGAGCTGTTTTTT
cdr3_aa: CAWLAAGELFF

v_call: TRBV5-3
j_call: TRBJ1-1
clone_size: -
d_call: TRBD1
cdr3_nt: TGTGCCAGATTTACCGGGACAGGGGAGAGCTGGGGATACCCTGAAGCTTTCTTT
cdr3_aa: CARFTGTGESWGYPEAFF

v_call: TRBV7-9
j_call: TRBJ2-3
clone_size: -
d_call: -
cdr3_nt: TGTGCCAGCAGCTCCTCCGCGGCCCGCACAGATACGCAGTATTTT
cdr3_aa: CASSSSAARTDTQYF

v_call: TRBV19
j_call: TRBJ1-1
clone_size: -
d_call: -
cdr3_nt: TGTGCCAGTAGTCCCCAATTGTTCCGGACTGAAGCTTTCTTT
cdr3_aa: CASSPQLFRTEAFF

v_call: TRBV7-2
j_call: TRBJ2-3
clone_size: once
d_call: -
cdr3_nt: TGTGCCAGCAGCTTACCCTCCACTAATACGCAGTATTTT
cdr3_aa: CASSLPSTNTQYF

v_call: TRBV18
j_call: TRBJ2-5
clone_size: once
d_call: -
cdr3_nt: TGTGCCAGCTCACCAGGGAGCAAAGAGACCCAGTACTTC
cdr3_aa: CASSPGSKETQYF

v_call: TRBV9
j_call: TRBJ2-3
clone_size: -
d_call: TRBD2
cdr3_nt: TGTGCCAGCAGCCCAGCGGGGGACACAGATACGCAGTATTTT
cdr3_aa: CASSPAGDTDTQYF

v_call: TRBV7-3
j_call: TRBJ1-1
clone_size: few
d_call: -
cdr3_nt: TGTGCCAGCAGCGCCTCAGGGGACACTGAAGCTTTCTTT
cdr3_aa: CASSASGDTEAFF

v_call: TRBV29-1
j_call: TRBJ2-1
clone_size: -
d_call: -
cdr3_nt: TGCAGCGTTGTAGGACTGGGCAATGAGCAGTTCTTC
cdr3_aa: CSVVGLGNEQFF

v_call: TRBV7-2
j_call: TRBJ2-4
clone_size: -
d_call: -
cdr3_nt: TGTGCCAGCCAGGGGCTAGCCAAAAACATTCAGTACTTC
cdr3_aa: CASQGLAKNIQYF

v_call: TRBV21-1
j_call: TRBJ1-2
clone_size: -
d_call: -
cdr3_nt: TGTGCCAGCAGCAGACAGCGCAGGTACACCTTC
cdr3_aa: CASSRQRRYTF

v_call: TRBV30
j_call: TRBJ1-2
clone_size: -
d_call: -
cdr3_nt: TGTGCCTGGAGCGAATTCACCGGGGACTATGGCTACACCTTC
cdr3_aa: CAWSEFTGDYGYTF

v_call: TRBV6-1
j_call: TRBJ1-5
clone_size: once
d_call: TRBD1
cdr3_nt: TGTGCCAGCAGCGAACAGAGGGGGCAACAGCCCCAGCATTTT
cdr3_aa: CASSEQRGQQPQHF

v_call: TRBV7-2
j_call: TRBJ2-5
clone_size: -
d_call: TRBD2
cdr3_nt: TGTGCCAGCAGCCCCCGGGGGGGCGGGGAGACCCAGTACTTC
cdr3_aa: CASSPRGGGETQYF

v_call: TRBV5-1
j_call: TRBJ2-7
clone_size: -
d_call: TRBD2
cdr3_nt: TGCGCCAGCAGCTTGGTAACTAGCGGATCCTACGAGCAGTACTTC
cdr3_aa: CASSLVTSGSYEQYF

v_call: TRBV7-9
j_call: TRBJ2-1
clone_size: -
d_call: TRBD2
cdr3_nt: TGTGCCAGCAGTCCGCGGACTAGCGGGGGGACGCACTACAATGAGCAGTTCTTC
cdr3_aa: CASSPRTSGGTHYNEQFF

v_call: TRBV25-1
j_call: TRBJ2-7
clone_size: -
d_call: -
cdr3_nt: TGTGCCAGCAGTGAACAGGCGGGGAGGGAGCAGTACTTC
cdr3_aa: CASSEQAGREQYF

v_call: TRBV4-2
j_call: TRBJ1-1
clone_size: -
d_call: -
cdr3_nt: TGTGCCAGCAGCCAAGGACAGGATGAGGGTGAAGCTTTCTTT
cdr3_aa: CASSQGQDEGEAFF

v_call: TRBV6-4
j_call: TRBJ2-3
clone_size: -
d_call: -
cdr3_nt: TGTGCCAGCAGTGAGAAAGGGAGCAATTCTACAGATACGCAGTATTTT
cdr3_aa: CASSEKGSNSTDTQYF

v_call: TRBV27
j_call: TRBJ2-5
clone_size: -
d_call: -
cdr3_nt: TGTGCCAGCAGCCATTTGAGGGATTGGCAAGAGACCCAGTACTTC
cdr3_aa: CASSHLRDWQETQYF

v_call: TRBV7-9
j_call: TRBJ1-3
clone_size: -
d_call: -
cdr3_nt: TGTGCCAGCGGGACACTGGCCTCTGGAAACACCATATATTTT
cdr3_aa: CASGTLASGNTIYF

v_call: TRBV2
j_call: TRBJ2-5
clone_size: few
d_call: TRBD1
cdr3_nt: TGTGCCAGCAGTGAAGCTGCCCTTGGACAGGAGGAGACCCAGTACTTC
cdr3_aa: CASSEAALGQEETQYF

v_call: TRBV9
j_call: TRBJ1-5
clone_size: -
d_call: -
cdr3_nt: TGTGCCAGCAGCGAATCGGACAATGGGGGGAATCAGCCCCAGCATTTT
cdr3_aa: CASSESDNGGNQPQHF

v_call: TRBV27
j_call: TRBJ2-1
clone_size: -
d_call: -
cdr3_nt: TGTGCCAGCAGTATGCCAACAGGGAGAATTCCCTACAATGAGCAGTTCTTC
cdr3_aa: CASSMPTGRIPYNEQFF

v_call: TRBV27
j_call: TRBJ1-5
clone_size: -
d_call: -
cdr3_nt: TGTGCCAGCAGTTCTCAACAGGCTCAGCCCCAGCATTTT
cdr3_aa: CASSSQQAQPQHF

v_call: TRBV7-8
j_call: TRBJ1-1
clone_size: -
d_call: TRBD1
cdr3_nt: TGTGCCAGCAGCTTTGGACAGGTCAGGACTGAAGCTTTCTTT
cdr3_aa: CASSFGQVRTEAFF

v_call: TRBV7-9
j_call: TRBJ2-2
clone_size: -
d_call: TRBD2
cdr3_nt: TGTGCCAGCAGCTTCCAGCGGGGGGGGGAGCTGTTTTTT
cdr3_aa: CASSFQRGGELFF

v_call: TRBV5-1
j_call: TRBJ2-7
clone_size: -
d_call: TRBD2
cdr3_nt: TGCGCCAGCAGCTTACAGCGGGGGACCTACGAGCAGTACTTC
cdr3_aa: CASSLQRGTYEQYF

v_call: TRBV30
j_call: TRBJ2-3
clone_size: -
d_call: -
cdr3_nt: TGTGCCTGGAGTGTCAGGGGCCCTTATACGCAGTATTTT
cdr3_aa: CAWSVRGPYTQYF

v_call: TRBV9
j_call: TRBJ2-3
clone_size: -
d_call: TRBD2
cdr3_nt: TGTGCCAGCAGCGTTCGACTAGCGGGCACAGATACGCAGTATTTT
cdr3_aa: CASSVRLAGTDTQYF

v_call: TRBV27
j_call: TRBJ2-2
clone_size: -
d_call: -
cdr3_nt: TGTGCCAGCAGTTTATTGCGGCAGATAGACACCGGGGAGCTGTTTTTT
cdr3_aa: CASSLLRQIDTGELFF

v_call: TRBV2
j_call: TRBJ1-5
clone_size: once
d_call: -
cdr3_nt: TGTGCCAGCAGTGATCGCTACAATCAGCCCCAGCATTTT
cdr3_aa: CASSDRYNQPQHF

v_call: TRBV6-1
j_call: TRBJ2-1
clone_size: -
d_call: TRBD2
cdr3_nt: TGTGCCAGCAGCCAGAGCGGGGGTGCCTACAATGAGCAGTTCTTC
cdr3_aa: CASSQSGGAYNEQFF

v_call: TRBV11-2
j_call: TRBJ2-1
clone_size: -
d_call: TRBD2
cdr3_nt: TGTGCCAGCAGCTTAGTTAGCGGGGGGGCCTACAATGAGCAGTTCTTC
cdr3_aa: CASSLVSGGAYNEQFF

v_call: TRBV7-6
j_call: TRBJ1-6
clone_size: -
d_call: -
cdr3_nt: TGTGCCAGCAGCCTGTCCTATAATTCACCCCTCCACTTT
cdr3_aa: CASSLSYNSPLHF

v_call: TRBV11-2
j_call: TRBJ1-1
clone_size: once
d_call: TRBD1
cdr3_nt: TGTGCCAGCAGACGGGACAGGGTCAGAGAAACTGAAGCTTTCTTT
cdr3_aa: CASRRDRVRETEAFF

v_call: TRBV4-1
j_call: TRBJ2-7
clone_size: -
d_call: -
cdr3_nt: TGCGCCAGCAGCCAAGATCGAGGGTTCGAGCAGTACTTC
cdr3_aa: CASSQDRGFEQYF

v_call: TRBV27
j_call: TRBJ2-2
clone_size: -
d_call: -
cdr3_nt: TGTGCCAGCAGCCCAGGGGTTGTCGGGGAGCTGTTTTTT
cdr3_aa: CASSPGVVGELFF